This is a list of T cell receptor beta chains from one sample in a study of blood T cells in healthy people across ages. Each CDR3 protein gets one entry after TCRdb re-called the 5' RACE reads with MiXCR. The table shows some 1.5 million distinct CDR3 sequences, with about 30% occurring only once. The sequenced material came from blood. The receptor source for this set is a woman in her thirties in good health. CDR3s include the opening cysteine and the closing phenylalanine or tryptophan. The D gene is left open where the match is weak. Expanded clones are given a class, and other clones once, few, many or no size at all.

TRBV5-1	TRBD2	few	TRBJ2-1	CASTPGGAGGYYNEQFF	TGCGCCAGCACCCCTGGAGGGGCGGGGGGATACTACAATGAGCAGTTCTTC
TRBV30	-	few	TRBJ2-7	CAWTNWGYEQYF	TGTGCCTGGACTAACTGGGGGTACGAGCAGTACTTC
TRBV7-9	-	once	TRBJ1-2	CASSLVGGNYDYTF	TGTGCCAGCAGCTTAGTCGGGGGCAACTATGACTACACCTTC
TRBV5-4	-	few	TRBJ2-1	CASSQGQISYNEQFF	TGTGCCAGCAGCCAAGGACAGATTTCCTACAATGAGCAGTTCTTC
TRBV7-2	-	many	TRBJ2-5	CASSSQAVLETQYF	TGTGCCAGCAGCTCCCAAGCCGTGTTGGAGACCCAGTACTTC
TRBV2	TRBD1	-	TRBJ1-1	CASREQGVPDTEAFF	TGTGCCAGCAGAGAACAGGGGGTGCCTGACACTGAAGCTTTCTTT
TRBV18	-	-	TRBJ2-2	CASSPEVSGELFF	TGTGCCAGCTCACCAGAAGTAAGCGGGGAGCTGTTTTTT
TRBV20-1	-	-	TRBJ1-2	CSAEDLRKYGYTF	TGCAGTGCAGAAGACCTCCGGAAATATGGCTACACCTTC
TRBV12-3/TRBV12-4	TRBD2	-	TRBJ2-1	CASSAATSGVDNEQFF	TGTGCCAGCAGTGCGGCGACTAGCGGGGTGGACAATGAGCAGTTCTTC
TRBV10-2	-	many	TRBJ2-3	CASSESVSTDTQYF	TGCGCCAGCAGTGAGTCGGTCTCCACAGATACGCAGTATTTT
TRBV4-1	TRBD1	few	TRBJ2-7	CASSPRAGTGAYEQYF	TGCGCCAGCAGCCCTAGGGCCGGGACAGGGGCCTACGAGCAGTACTTC
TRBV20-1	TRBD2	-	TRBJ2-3	CSARGRGGPMDTQYF	TGCAGTGCTAGAGGACGGGGGGGCCCCATGGATACGCAGTATTTT
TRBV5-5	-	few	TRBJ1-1	CASSWQEGVNTEAFF	TGTGCCAGCAGCTGGCAGGAGGGGGTGAACACTGAAGCTTTCTTT
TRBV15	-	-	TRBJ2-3	CATSRARSTDTQYF	TGTGCCACCAGCAGAGCCCGGAGCACAGATACGCAGTATTTT
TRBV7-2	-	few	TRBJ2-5	CASSLQTGASQEAQYF	TGTGCCAGCAGCTTGCAAACGGGGGCCTCACAAGAGGCCCAGTACTTC
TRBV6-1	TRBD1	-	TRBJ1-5	CASSEGQGRNQPQHF	TGTGCCAGCAGTGAAGGACAGGGTCGCAATCAGCCCCAGCATTTT
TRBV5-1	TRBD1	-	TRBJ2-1	CATVNRDRGLRWTSNEQFF	TGCGCCACCGTGAACCGGGACAGGGGGCTGCGTTGGACTAGTAATGAGCAGTTCTTC
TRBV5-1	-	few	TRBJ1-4	CASSLGQFGEKLFF	TGCGCCAGCAGCTTGGGCCAGTTTGGTGAAAAACTGTTTTTT
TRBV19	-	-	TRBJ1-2	CAAGYEGYTF	TGTGCCGCAGGGTATGAAGGCTACACCTTC
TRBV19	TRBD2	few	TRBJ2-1	CASRDSGRAEGSSYNEQFF	TGTGCCAGTAGGGATAGCGGGAGGGCCGAAGGGAGCTCCTACAATGAGCAGTTCTTC
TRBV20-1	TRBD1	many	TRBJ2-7	CSAERDRGLYEQYF	TGCAGTGCGGAAAGGGACAGGGGTCTCTACGAGCAGTACTTC
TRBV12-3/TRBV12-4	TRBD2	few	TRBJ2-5	CASSPLLAFQETQYF	TGTGCCAGCAGTCCCCTACTAGCGTTCCAAGAGACCCAGTACTTC